This TCR beta chain was obtained from a study of blood T cells in healthy people across ages. Study conclusions and caveats: No one knew whether donors had CMV, which possibly confounded expanded clonotype changes.

The authors ran a second PCR of about 7 to 11 cycles using a sample-barcoded 5' primer and a J-beta primer mix. TCRdb independently ran MiXCR on the 5' RACE reads; one entry per CDR3 protein. The sample yields 1.5 million to 2 million distinct CDR3 sequences, 28% seen once. Concerning this clonotype itself: Its matching antigen is unknown.

V gave up 1 base and J gave up 4 bases, with 7 bases separating them. The CDR3 is 13 amino acids. CDR1 is SEHNR and CDR2 is FQNEAQ in the germline V gene (reference sequence). The specimen sequenced was blood. The rearrangement links TRBV7-9 to TRBJ1-2; tentatively, D is TRBD1 (5 bases). The TCR originated in a woman aged 25 to 45 in good health. The DNA for the CDR3 is TGTGCCAGCAGCTTAGTGGGGACCTATGGCTACACCTTC. Its protein is CASSLVGTYGYTF. Based on the CDR3 plus reference TRBV7-9 and TRBJ1-2, the full variable domain is DTGVSQNPRHKITKRGQNVTFRCDPISEHNRLYWYRQTLGQGPEFLTYFQNEAQLEKSRLLSDRFSAERPKGSFSTLEIQRTEQGDSAMYLCASSLVGTYGYTFGSGTRLTVV.